This entry lists 4 T cell receptor beta chains sequenced from one sample in a study of CD8 T cells in ankylosing spondylitis. TCRdb recomputed calls from the 5' RACE reads with MiXCR, one row per CDR3 protein. Of roughly 250,000 distinct CDR3 sequences in the sample, less than 10% were seen once. Sequences were obtained from blood, either unsorted or a sorted T cell fraction (not recorded which). All receptors come from a male donor with ankylosing spondylitis or in good health (not recorded which).

This clonotype showed up many times. This rearrangement joins TRBV7-2 to TRBJ2-7; the D gene is possibly TRBD1 (6 bases). This CDR3 spans 14 amino acids. V gave up 4 bases and J gave up 3 bases, with 13 bases separating them. From germline, CDR1 is SGHTA and CDR2 FQGNSA. CDR3: CASSSSQGFYEQYF. The CDR3 DNA reads as TGTGCCAGCAGCTCATCACAGGGTTTCTACGAGCAGTACTTC.

This clonotype was counted only a few times. This chain joins TRBV7-2 and TRBJ2-2, with D perhaps matching TRBD2 (5 bases). The germline V gene has CDR1 SGHTA and CDR2 FQGNSA. This CDR3 is built from 17 residues. The V and J ends lost 0 bases and 0 bases respectively, with 11 bases between them. CDR3 coding DNA: TGTGCCAGCAGCTTAGCGGGAAGCGGAACGAACACCGGGGAGCTGTTTTTT. Translating gives CASSLAGSGTNTGELFF.

Many counts were recorded for this clonotype. The chain has TRBV12-3 or TRBV12-4 and TRBJ1-6; D gene ambiguous. This CDR3 spans 12 amino acids. Between the trimmed V and J ends, which lost 0 bases and 8 bases, there was a span of 2 bases. This chain's CDR3 is CASSLAYSPLHF. CDR3 nucleotides: TGTGCCAGCAGTTTAGCGTATTCACCCCTCCACTTT.

There are many counts of this clonotype. V is TRBV20-1 and J is TRBJ2-7; unclear D gene. CDR1 and CDR2 from the germline V gene are DFQATT and SNEGSKA (reference sequence). The V end lost 6 bases, the J end lost 4 bases, and 7 bases lay between the germline ends. This CDR3 is 10 amino acids long. The CDR3 DNA is TGCAGTGCCCTATTATACGAGCAGTACTTC. It codes for CSALLYEQYF.